Following are 28 T cell receptor beta chains from one sample sequenced in a study of memory CD4+ T cells and cytomegalovirus serostatus (dated by TCRdb to between 2019 and 2020). Single viable CD3+CD4+CD8-CD45RO+ cells were sorted as memory CD4+ T cells on a FACSAria II. Library preparation employed the immunoSEQ multiplex PCR assay. The immuneACCESS repertoire file appears here via TCRdb, limited to in-frame rearrangements. These files lack a portion of the clones; in checked studies, under half of the deficit traces to unresolved V genes, and the cause of the others is not known. In all, the sample holds about 62,000 clones, and about 76% of those were seen once. The ten largest clones take up around 4.5% of the sample. The source material was memory CD4+ T cells from blood. Source of these receptors: an adult in good health and CMV-seropositive.

The rearrangement uses TRBV15 and TRBJ2-3, with 8 bases that match TRBD2. The CDR3 has 18 amino acids. V shed 0 bases, J shed 4 bases, and the junction held 12 bases outside the gene matches. CDR1 LNHNV and CDR2 YYDKDF come from the germline V gene (reference sequence). The CDR3 sequence: CATSRDHGGGRVADTQYF. CDR3 in DNA: TGTGCCACCAGCAGAGACCATGGCGGGGGGCGCGTAGCAGATACGCAGTATTTT.

This chain links TRBV27 with TRBJ1-3; D remains unclear. The germline CDR1 and CDR2 sequences are MNHEY and SMNVEV (reference sequence). Trimming took 8 bases from V and 0 from J, leaving 11 bases between them. This CDR3 is 14 amino acids long. CDR3 amino acids: CASRPRGSGNTIYF. DNA for the CDR3: TGTGCCAGCCGCCCTCGGGGCTCTGGAAACACCATATATTTT.

The chain is built from TRBV19 and TRBJ2-7; TRBD2 aligns across 8 bases. The CDR3 contains 16 residues. Trimming at V came to 1 base and at J to 2 bases, leaving 7 bases not matched to a gene. In germline, CDR1 is LNHDA, CDR2 SQIVND (reference sequence). In DNA, the CDR3 is TGTGCCAGTAGTATAGGACGACCGGGACTAGCCTACGAGCAGTACTTC. Translation: CASSIGRPGLAYEQYF.

The V gene is TRBV5-1, the J gene TRBJ2-7; 7 positions agree with TRBD1. J gave up 1 base and V 7 bases, and 5 bases lay outside the gene matches. The CDR3 totals 13 residues. Germline V CDR1 and CDR2: SGHRS, YFSETQ. This chain's CDR3 is CASRQGMSYEQYF. The CDR3 nucleotides read TGCGCCAGCCGACAGGGAATGTCCTACGAGCAGTACTTC.

This chain joins TRBV11-3 and TRBJ2-3; D remains ambiguous. Per the germline V gene, CDR1 is SGHNT and CDR2 is YENEEA. Between the trimmed V and J ends, which lost 5 bases and 4 bases, there was a span of 10 bases. There are 13 residues in the CDR3. CDR3 region: CASSELLSDTQYF. The CDR3 DNA reads as TGTGCCAGCAGCGAATTACTTTCAGATACGCAGTATTTT. The variable domain in full, with the rest retrieved from reference TRBV11-3 and TRBJ2-3, is EAGVVQSPRYKIIEKKQPVAFWCNPISGHNTLYWYLQNLGQGPELLIRYENEEAVDDSQLPKDRFSAERLKGVDSTLKIQPAELGDSAVYLCASSELLSDTQYFGPGTRLTVL.

A single count supports this clone. The chain uses TRBV19 and TRBJ1-2, with 7 nucleotides matching TRBD1. The ends lost 7 bases at V and 3 bases at J; junction bases unmatched: 14. The CDR3 covers 16 residues. Germline V gene data show CDR1 as LNHDA and CDR2 as SQIVND (reference sequence). The CDR3 DNA reads as TGTGCCAGTAAATCTCGGAGGCAGGGGGGAGACTATGGCTACACCTTC. It codes for CASKSRRQGGDYGYTF.

The chain links TRBV30 to TRBJ1-5, with D perhaps TRBD1 (6 bases). The CDR3 loop spans 13 amino acids. V lost 2 bases and J lost 6, with 11 bases in between. The V gene's germline CDR1 is GTSNPN and CDR2 SVGIG (reference sequence). The CDR3 here is CAWSRGEAQPQHF. The CDR3 coding sequence is TGTGCCTGGAGTAGGGGGGAGGCTCAGCCCCAGCATTTT.

This clone was seen a few times. The V and J genes are TRBV5-1 and TRBJ1-1; a weak D match, TRBD1 (6 bases). The CDR3 contains 15 residues. Trimming took 1 base from V and 4 from J, leaving 14 bases between them. CDR1 and CDR2 from the germline V gene are SGHRS and YFSETQ. CDR3 region: CASSLSGGQGTEAFF. The DNA for the CDR3 is TGCGCCAGCAGCTTGAGTGGGGGGCAGGGCACTGAAGCTTTCTTT.

V gene TRBV11-2 combines with J gene TRBJ2-1; D might be TRBD1 or TRBD2, each matching 5 bases. Germline V gene sequence: CDR1 SGHAT, CDR2 FQNNGV. Trimming took 6 bases from V and 1 from J, leaving 16 bases between them. The CDR3 is 16 residues long. CDR3 sequence: CASRSPRGRSYNEQFF. The DNA for the CDR3 is TGTGCCAGCAGATCCCCGAGGGGCAGGTCCTACAATGAGCAGTTCTTC.

The rearrangement uses TRBV5-4 and TRBJ2-2, with 10 positions matching TRBD1. This CDR3 contains 16 residues. J lost 1 base, V lost 4 bases, and 4 bases had no gene match. From germline, CDR1 is SGHNT and CDR2 YYREEE (reference sequence). Here the CDR3 reads CASSLGQGGNTGELFF. The DNA of the CDR3 is TGTGCCAGCAGCCTTGGACAGGGGGGGAACACCGGGGAGCTGTTTTTT.

The chain is built from TRBV19 and TRBJ1-1; 7 bases are shared with TRBD1. J was trimmed by 5 bases and V by 3 bases; bases with no gene match: 15. Germline assignment: CDR1 LNHDA and CDR2 SQIVND (reference sequence). The CDR3 has 17 amino acids. This CDR3 reads CASSIKWDEGAKTEAFF. CDR3 nucleotide sequence: TGTGCCAGTAGTATTAAGTGGGACGAGGGGGCGAAGACTGAAGCTTTCTTT.

The V gene is TRBV29-1, the J gene TRBJ2-7, with D perhaps matching TRBD1 or TRBD2 (7 bases each). The CDR3 has 14 residues. CDR1 and CDR2 from the germline V gene are SQVTM and ANQGSEA. V lost 4 bases and J lost 6, with 19 bases in between. The CDR3 loop is CSVVGGTVGLEQYF. The DNA of the CDR3 is TGCAGCGTTGTGGGGGGGACAGTAGGACTCGAGCAGTACTTC.

This chain links TRBV5-5 with TRBJ2-7; either TRBD1 or TRBD2 may supply D (5 bases each). The CDR3 runs 13 residues. Germline CDR1 reads SGHKS; CDR2 reads YYEKEE (reference sequence). Trimming cost V 3 bases and J 0 bases, with 7 bases left between them. The CDR3 DNA is TGTGCCAGCAGCTCCGGGACCTCCTACGAGCAGTACTTC. It yields the protein CASSSGTSYEQYF.

This clone was counted a few times. The chain joins TRBV2 to TRBJ1-1; D remains ambiguous. The germline gives CDR1 SNHLY, CDR2 FYNNEI. V was cut by 6 bases and J by 5 bases, with 13 bases left in between. The length of the CDR3 is 13 residues. The chain's CDR3 is CASRDSGGTEAFF. CDR3 coding DNA: TGTGCCAGCAGAGATTCAGGAGGAACTGAAGCTTTCTTT.

The V and J genes are TRBV2 and TRBJ2-7; the D is unclear. The CDR3 length is 12 residues. The V gene lost 8 bases and the J gene lost 3 bases, with 11 bases spanning the gap. The germline CDR1 and CDR2 sequences are SNHLY and FYNNEI. The CDR3 here is CASATADYEQYF. The DNA of the CDR3 is TGTGCCAGCGCAACTGCGGACTACGAGCAGTACTTC.

The genes are TRBV11-2 and TRBJ2-5; TRBD2 aligns across 12 bases. The CDR3 consists of 17 residues. Germline CDR1 reads SGHAT; CDR2 reads FQNNGV. V gave up 5 bases and J gave up 5 bases; unmatched junction bases: 12. The DNA of the CDR3 is TGTGCCAGCAGCGGCGCTAGCGGGAGGGCTTTGGGTGAGACCCAGTACTTC. This codes for CASSGASGRALGETQYF.

This clone was counted between two and nine times. CDR3 bases: TGTGCCAGCAGCCTCAGGATCACGGGACTGCAGTACAATGAGCAGTTCTTC. It translates to CASSLRITGLQYNEQFF. V and J are TRBV7-9 and TRBJ2-1, with D possibly being TRBD2 (6 bases). Trimming pared 5 bases from V and 4 bases from J, leaving 21 bases between. This CDR3 spans 17 amino acids. Per germline, CDR1 SEHNR and CDR2 FQNEAQ (reference sequence). Complete variable domain (other parts from reference TRBV7-9 and TRBJ2-1): DTGVSQNPRHKITKRGQNVTFRCDPISEHNRLYWYRQTLGQGPEFLTYFQNEAQLEKSRLLSDRFSAERPKGSFSTLEIQRTEQGDSAMYLCASSLRITGLQYNEQFFGPGTRLTVL.

V usage is TRBV5-1 and J usage is TRBJ1-1; 7 positions match TRBD1. The V and J ends lost 1 base and 4 bases, in that order; junction bases with no gene match: 16. CDR1 and CDR2 from the germline V gene are SGHRS and YFSETQ. CDR3 length: 18 residues. Here the CDR3 reads CASSLRLGGARLGTEAFF. The CDR3 nucleotides read TGCGCCAGCAGCTTGCGGTTAGGGGGCGCGCGGTTAGGCACTGAAGCTTTCTTT.

The rearrangement joins TRBV30 to TRBJ1-4, with 8 bases lining up with TRBD1. J gave up 6 bases and V 4 bases, and 7 bases lay outside the gene matches. Germline assignment: CDR1 GTSNPN and CDR2 SVGIG (reference sequence). This CDR3 has 14 residues. This CDR3 reads CAWKLQGGHEKLFF. CDR3 bases: TGTGCCTGGAAGCTACAGGGGGGCCATGAAAAACTGTTTTTT.

The CDR3 reads CASSQSGGGALETQYF. The CDR3 DNA reads TGTGCCAGCAGCCAATCTGGCGGGGGGGCATTGGAGACCCAGTACTTC. The chain uses TRBV14 and TRBJ2-5, with 9 bases aligning to TRBD2. J lost 5 bases, V lost 2 bases, and 9 bases had no gene match. Germline CDR1 SGHDN, CDR2 FVKESK. CDR3 length: 16 residues.

This clone was detected only once. The chain combines TRBV29-1 with TRBJ2-7; D is perhaps TRBD1 (6 bases). The germline V gene has CDR1 SQVTM and CDR2 ANQGSEA. The CDR3 is made up of 13 amino acids. The germline V and J ends were trimmed by 7 bases and 2 bases, with 15 bases remaining between them. CDR3 coding DNA: TGCAGCGCTTTGACAGGCCTCACCTACGAGCAGTACTTC. Encoded protein: CSALTGLTYEQYF.

This clone is medium-sized in the sample. Different DNA sequences within this sample yield the same CDR3. This CDR3 reads CASSQSSRTEAFF. The CDR3 region has the DNA TGTGCCAGCAGCCAATCTAGTCGCACTGAAGCTTTCTTT. The rearrangement joins TRBV14 to TRBJ1-1; D not resolved. CDR1 and CDR2 (germline): SGHDN, FVKESK. The CDR3 consists of 13 residues. Trimming left V 2 bases short and J 4 bases short, with 8 bases between.

The chain recombines TRBV7-8 with TRBJ2-7; no reliable D call. V was trimmed by 1 base and J by 0 bases, leaving 7 bases between them. From germline, CDR1 is SGHVS and CDR2 FQNEAQ. CDR3 length: 14 amino acids. CDR3 residues: CASSLGTASYEQYF. CDR3 in DNA: TGTGCCAGCAGCTTAGGGACGGCCTCCTACGAGCAGTACTTC.

The gene calls are TRBV2 and TRBJ2-5; D is perhaps TRBD2 (6 bases). From germline, CDR1 is SNHLY and CDR2 FYNNEI. This CDR3 has 14 residues. Between the trimmed V and J ends, which lost 3 bases and 1 base, there was a span of 9 bases. This CDR3 reads CASSEGRGQETQYF. The CDR3 region has the DNA TGTGCCAGCAGTGAGGGGCGGGGCCAAGAGACCCAGTACTTC.

The chain employs TRBV6-1 and TRBJ2-3; 8 bases are shared with TRBD1. The CDR3 runs 15 residues. Germline CDR1 reads MNHNS; CDR2 reads SASEGT. V lost 4 bases and J lost 2; bases outside the gene matches: 5. CDR3 sequence reads: CASSATGQVTDTQYF. The CDR3 DNA follows: TGTGCCAGCAGTGCCACGGGACAGGTCACAGATACGCAGTATTTT.

V and J are TRBV6-1 and TRBJ1-4; maybe TRBD1 (5 bases). From germline, CDR1 is MNHNS and CDR2 SASEGT. CDR3 length equals 14 residues. V lost 6 bases and J 2 bases, leaving 10 bases between the germline ends. The CDR3 spells CASSIQGTNEKLFF. For the CDR3, the DNA is TGTGCCAGCAGCATCCAGGGTACTAATGAAAAACTGTTTTTT.

This chain joins TRBV4-2 and TRBJ2-7; TRBD1 matches 10 bases. CDR1 is LGHNA and CDR2 is YNFKEQ in the germline V gene. V shed 1 base and J 6 bases; nucleotides not matched to a gene: 9. CDR3 size: 16 residues. CDR3 region: CASSQGRTGGTREQYF. The CDR3 nucleotides are TGTGCCAGCAGCCAAGGACGGACAGGGGGAACACGCGAGCAGTACTTC.

This clone was seen a few times. This chain connects TRBV28 to TRBJ2-3; D ambiguous. CDR1 MDHEN and CDR2 SYDVKM come from the germline V gene. This CDR3 spans 15 amino acids. The ends were cut back, 6 bases at V and 5 bases at J, with 18 bases in the middle. For the CDR3, the DNA is TGTGCCAGCAGGGGTAGGCCTCTATTGAGAGATACGCAGTATTTT. Translated, it gives CASRGRPLLRDTQYF.